This is a list of T cell receptor beta chains from one sample in a study of spatial heterogeneity in lung cancer. One entry per CDR3 protein results from TCRdb running MiXCR on the 5' RACE reads. The sample carries tens of thousands of distinct CDR3 sequences, more than 6.5% recorded once. The source was PBMCs, collected at follow-up. These receptors were collected from a male donor with early-stage non-small cell lung cancer. Each CDR3 is given with its conserved first and last residue. D genes are given only for firm matches. For some rows the clone size is stated as once, few or many, or as a class when expanded; others skip it.

d_call j_call clone_size v_call cdr3_nt cdr3_aa
. TRBJ2-2 many TRBV3-1 TGTGCCAGCAGTTGGACAACCACCGGGGAGCTGTTTTTT CASSWTTTGELFF
. TRBJ2-1 many TRBV4-1 TGCGCCAGCAGCCAAGTGGCCCAGGATGAGCAGTTCTTC CASSQVAQDEQFF
. TRBJ1-1 medium-sized TRBV12-5 TGTGCTAGTGGTCCCCCGATGAGGAAGGATATCACTGAAGCTTTCTTT CASGPPMRKDITEAFF
. TRBJ2-1 . TRBV15 TGTGCCACCAGCAGAGATAGGGCGGGGGCGAGCTACAATGAGCAGTTCTTC CATSRDRAGASYNEQFF
. TRBJ1-1 many TRBV19 TGTGCCAGTAGGGGGACCTCGAACACTGAAGCTTTCTTT CASRGTSNTEAFF
TRBD1 TRBJ2-1 many TRBV12-3/TRBV12-4 TGTGCCAGCAGCCGAGGACAGGCGAGCTCCTACAATGAGCAGTTCTTC CASSRGQASSYNEQFF
TRBD2 TRBJ2-2 many TRBV6-5 TGTGCCAGCAGTCCCACAGGACTAGCGACTACTACCGGGGAGCTGTTTTTT CASSPTGLATTTGELFF
. TRBJ1-1 many TRBV20-1 TGCAGTGTCCCAGGGGAGACTGAAGCTTTCTTT CSVPGETEAFF
. TRBJ2-7 many TRBV30 TGTGCCTCGGTAGATCGAGTCTACGAGCAGTACTTC CASVDRVYEQYF
. TRBJ2-2 many TRBV6-2/TRBV6-3 TGTGCCAGCAGTTCACAGCAAAACACCGGGGAGCTGTTTTTT CASSSQQNTGELFF
. TRBJ1-1 many TRBV7-9 TGTGCCAGCAGCTTATCCAGGGTCGGCATGAACACTGAAGCTTTCTTT CASSLSRVGMNTEAFF
. TRBJ1-1 many TRBV5-1 TGCGCCAGCAGCTTGGCCGCGGATAACACTGAAGCTTTCTTT CASSLAADNTEAFF
. TRBJ2-2 many TRBV6-6 TGTGCCAGCAGTTCCTCGCGGCAGGGGAACACCGGGGAGCTGTTTTTT CASSSSRQGNTGELFF